The clone carrying this T cell receptor (beta chain) appeared a single time. Antigen unknown. The record originates from a study of cytomegalovirus exposure and HLA in healthy donors. Study-level findings and limits: Reportedly, diagnosis of cytomegalovirus status by the classifier showed high specificity and sensitivity. The study recorded 160 or so TCR beta chains that were cytomegalovirus-associated. Subsequent analysis of the 120 or so validation repertoires found a tendency for first-cohort TCR clusters to co-occur.

Donors were drawn from the 120-subject validation cohort, separate from the roughly 670-subject first cohort. CDR3 size: 13 residues. Germline assignment: CDR1 SEHNR and CDR2 FQNEAQ (reference sequence). V lost 2 bases and J lost 7, with 11 bases in between. Assay: immunoSEQ multiplex PCR; the TCRdb copy retains only in-frame clones and omits some. The sample records around 70,000 clones, 94% being singletons. The sequence derives from a woman between 18 and 29 years old in good health and CMV-seronegative. The sequenced sample was PBMCs. The V gene is TRBV7-9, the J gene TRBJ1-1; D unresolved. CDR3 coding DNA: TGTGCCAGCAGCTTACCGGTCCCGATTGAAGCTTTCTTT. As protein: CASSLPVPIEAFF. The full variable domain, rest sourced from reference TRBV7-9 and TRBJ1-1, is DTGVSQNPRHKITKRGQNVTFRCDPISEHNRLYWYRQTLGQGPEFLTYFQNEAQLEKSRLLSDRFSAERPKGSFSTLEIQRTEQGDSAMYLCASSLPVPIEAFFGQGTRLTVV.